The clone carrying this T cell receptor beta chain has only one observation. This entry comes from a study of blood T cell repertoires in COVID-19. V trimming: 5 bases; J trimming: 3 bases; junction bases outside the gene matches: 10. From germline, CDR1 is MNHEY and CDR2 SVGAGI. The CDR3 has 15 amino acids. Assay used: immunoSEQ multiplex PCR; TCRdb lists only in-frame clones, some missing. The sample has around 200,000 clones; around 85% are singletons. Material: PBMCs or T cells enriched from blood (not recorded which). This chain joins TRBV6-5 and TRBJ2-7; 7 bases agree with TRBD1. The clonotype originates from a man aged 40-49 years who had recovered from COVID-19. The CDR3 is CASSLTLDRVYEQYF. DNA for the CDR3: TGTGCCAGCAGTCTGACCTTAGACAGGGTCTACGAGCAGTACTTC.